Listed below are T cell receptor beta chains from one sample, sequenced in a study of blood T cell repertoires in COVID-19. Here immunoSEQ multiplex PCR was the method, and the copy in TCRdb shows in-frame clones only, minus some. The sample gives 40,000 or so clones, about 91% of which show up once; 3% to 4.5% is in the top ten. What was sequenced was peripheral blood. These receptors were obtained from a human donor in a cohort sampled during active COVID-19. The CDR3 runs from the conserved cysteine through the conserved F or W. D genes are given only for firm matches. Size tells how often a clone was seen (once, few, many) or the class of an expanded clone, and some rows leave it out.

d_call cdr3_length j_call clone_size v_call cdr3_aa cdr3_nt
TRBD2 20 TRBJ2-2 . TRBV4-3 CASSQDGLLAGAKNTGELFF TGCGCCAGCAGCCAAGACGGGCTACTAGCGGGGGCCAAGAACACCGGGGAGCTGTTTTTT
. 14 TRBJ1-5 . TRBV29-1 CSVVTGNSNQPQHF TGCAGCGTTGTAACGGGAAATAGCAATCAGCCCCAGCATTTT
TRBD1 15 TRBJ2-5 . TRBV19 CASSYRDSFVETQYF TGTGCCAGTAGTTACCGGGACAGCTTCGTAGAGACCCAGTACTTC
. 15 TRBJ1-4 . TRBV5-1 CASSLKARVNEKLFF TGCGCCAGCAGCTTGAAAGCGCGGGTTAATGAAAAACTGTTTTTT
TRBD1 14 TRBJ1-5 . TRBV6-5 CASSYRTGGQPQHF TGTGCCAGCAGTTACAGGACAGGGGGTCAGCCCCAGCATTTT
. 14 TRBJ1-1 few TRBV7-6 CASSSGRWNTEAFF TGTGCCAGCAGTTCAGGGAGGTGGAACACTGAAGCTTTCTTT
. 16 TRBJ2-3 . TRBV9 CASSVGSVTTTDTQYF TGTGCCAGCAGCGTAGGGTCAGTCACTACCACAGATACGCAGTATTTT
TRBD1 14 TRBJ1-5 few TRBV6-6 CASSYRQGSQPQHF TGTGCCAGCAGTTACCGACAGGGAAGCCAGCCCCAGCATTTT
. 13 TRBJ1-4 . TRBV7-3 CASSLTPKEKLFF TGTGCCAGCAGCTTAACCCCTAAGGAAAAACTGTTTTTT
. 12 TRBJ1-5 . TRBV28 CASSFVRQPQHF TGTGCCAGCAGTTTCGTTCGTCAGCCCCAGCATTTT
. 15 TRBJ1-4 . TRBV18 CASSPQGATNEKLFF TGTGCCAGCTCACCCCAAGGAGCAACTAATGAAAAACTGTTTTTT
. 11 TRBJ2-3 . TRBV24-1 CATGGTDTQYF TGTGCCACCGGAGGCACAGATACGCAGTATTTT
TRBD1 17 TRBJ2-6 . TRBV11-2 CASSHGTGVSGANVLTF TGTGCCAGCAGCCACGGGACAGGGGTATCTGGGGCCAACGTCCTGACTTTC
. 22 TRBJ2-7 . TRBV15 CATQPSPVQSRRSGSALHEQYF TGTGCCACCCAGCCGTCTCCTGTGCAGAGTCGGAGAAGTGGCTCGGCTCTCCACGAGCAGTACTTC
. 12 TRBJ2-7 . TRBV7-2 CASSFVSYEQYF TGTGCCAGCAGCTTCGTCAGCTACGAGCAGTACTTC
. 12 TRBJ2-7 . TRBV27 CASSGGPYEQYF TGTGCCAGCAGTGGCGGTCCCTACGAGCAGTACTTC
TRBD1 16 TRBJ1-5 once TRBV24-1 CATSGNTGTGDQPQHF TGTGCCACCAGTGGGAATACCGGGACAGGGGATCAGCCCCAGCATTTT
TRBD1 14 TRBJ1-4 . TRBV30 CAWSLGDSNEKLFF TGTGCCTGGAGTCTAGGGGACAGTAATGAAAAACTGTTTTTT
. 12 TRBJ1-1 . TRBV24-1 CATTGDGGKAFF TGTGCCACCACCGGTGACGGAGGGAAAGCTTTCTTT
TRBD2 15 TRBJ2-5 . TRBV3-1/TRBV3-2 CASSQGLAGAETQYF TGTGCCAGCAGCCAAGGGCTAGCGGGAGCAGAGACCCAGTACTTC
TRBD1 14 TRBJ2-1 few TRBV24-1 CATSDWTGGDEQFF TGTGCCACCAGTGATTGGACAGGGGGTGATGAGCAGTTCTTC
. 17 TRBJ2-3 . TRBV7-8 CASSSTLAAIATDTQYF TGTGCCAGCAGCTCCACGCTAGCAGCGATTGCCACAGATACGCAGTATTTT
TRBD1 13 TRBJ2-7 . TRBV5-4 CASSWTGRYEQYF TGTGCCAGCAGCTGGACAGGGCGGTACGAGCAGTACTTC
TRBD1 13 TRBJ1-2 . TRBV5-1 CASREGQTNGYTF TGCGCCAGCAGGGAGGGACAGACAAATGGCTACACCTTC
TRBD1 12 TRBJ1-1 once TRBV7-8 CASFGRGTEAFF TGTGCCAGCTTTGGCAGGGGGACTGAAGCTTTCTTT
. 12 TRBJ1-4 . TRBV6-6 CASSYRYEKLFF TGTGCCAGCAGTTACCGGTATGAAAAACTGTTTTTT
TRBD1 14 TRBJ1-2 . TRBV6-1 CASSEGQGRHGYTF TGTGCCAGCAGTGAGGGACAGGGAAGACATGGCTACACCTTC
. 18 TRBJ2-1 . TRBV5-1 CASSLASTGLSSYNEQFF TGCGCCAGCAGCTTGGCGTCGACAGGCCTGAGCTCCTACAATGAGCAGTTCTTC
. 15 TRBJ1-1 . TRBV25-1 CASIPTGFWNTEAFF TGTGCCAGCATACCAACAGGGTTTTGGAACACTGAAGCTTTCTTT
TRBD2 15 TRBJ2-7 large TRBV13 CASSSTSGKNGEQYF TGTGCCAGCAGCTCGACTAGCGGGAAAAACGGCGAGCAGTACTTC
. 13 TRBJ1-1 . TRBV5-6 CASSLNTGSRAFF TGTGCCAGCAGCTTAAACACGGGATCTCGAGCTTTCTTT
TRBD1 13 TRBJ1-2 . TRBV30 CAWSVGQGGGYTF TGTGCCTGGAGTGTGGGACAGGGAGGAGGCTACACCTTC
. 16 TRBJ2-2 few TRBV7-9 CASSLGTPAGTGELFF TGTGCCAGCAGCCTAGGGACCCCGGCGGGCACCGGGGAGCTGTTTTTT
. 16 TRBJ2-2 . TRBV5-1 CASSLGATTNTGELFF TGCGCCAGCAGCTTGGGCGCTACTACGAACACCGGGGAGCTGTTTTTT
. 14 TRBJ1-1 . TRBV11-3 CASSARESNTEAFF TGTGCCAGCAGCGCAAGGGAGTCGAACACTGAAGCTTTCTTT
TRBD2 14 TRBJ2-1 . TRBV6-5 CASSYTSGNYEQFF TGTGCCAGCAGTTACACTAGCGGGAACTATGAGCAGTTCTTC
. 12 TRBJ1-5 few TRBV5-5 CASSLKSQPQHF TGTGCCAGCAGCTTGAAGAGTCAGCCCCAGCATTTT
TRBD2 16 TRBJ2-1 . TRBV4-3 CASSQDPTGRNNEQFF TGCGCCAGCAGCCAAGACCCGACCGGGAGGAACAATGAGCAGTTCTTC
. 17 TRBJ2-7 few TRBV15 CATSTHGSGRPTYEQYF TGTGCCACCAGCACACATGGTAGCGGCAGGCCCACCTACGAGCAGTACTTC
TRBD2 16 TRBJ2-2 . TRBV6-5 CASSYFLAGHTGELFF TGTGCCAGCAGTTACTTCCTAGCGGGGCACACCGGGGAGCTGTTTTTT
. 16 TRBJ1-5 . TRBV19 CASSMPTGSGNQPQHF TGTGCCAGTAGTATGCCCACAGGGTCGGGCAATCAGCCCCAGCATTTT
TRBD1 13 TRBJ2-7 . TRBV9 CASSVGDSHEQYF TGTGCCAGCAGCGTAGGGGACAGCCACGAGCAGTACTTC
. 13 TRBJ1-1 . TRBV30 CAWHRELNTEAFF TGTGCCTGGCACAGGGAGTTGAACACTGAAGCTTTCTTT
. 15 TRBJ1-4 . TRBV30 CAWSVGAGLNEKLFF TGTGCCTGGAGTGTTGGGGCAGGCCTTAATGAAAAACTGTTTTTT
. 11 TRBJ2-1 once TRBV2 CASRIENEQFF TGTGCCAGCAGAATAGAGAATGAGCAGTTCTTC
. 17 TRBJ1-2 . TRBV4-3 CASSQEVPRGINYGYTF TGCGCCAGCAGCCAAGAGGTCCCGAGGGGGATTAACTATGGCTACACCTTC
TRBD2 14 TRBJ2-3 . TRBV6-5 CASSLTSGTDTQYF TGTGCCAGCAGCCTGACTAGCGGCACAGATACGCAGTATTTT
TRBD2 15 TRBJ2-7 . TRBV5-4 CASSPGGLGSYEQYF TGTGCCAGCAGCCCGGGGGGGTTGGGCTCCTACGAGCAGTACTTC
. 14 TRBJ1-2 . TRBV5-1 CASSSRTVFDGYTF TGCGCCAGCAGCAGTAGGACAGTTTTCGATGGCTACACCTTC
. 13 TRBJ1-1 . TRBV6-1 CASSETGNTEAFF TGTGCCAGCAGTGAGACAGGGAACACTGAAGCTTTCTTT